A selection of T cell receptor beta chains follows, all from one sample in a study of identical twins. TCRdb re-called the 5' RACE reads through MiXCR, storing one row per CDR3 protein. The sample includes about 700,000 distinct CDR3 sequences, around 8.3% of them seen just once. The sample also formed part of further work on yellow fever vaccine responses in identical twins.

The sample taken for sequencing was PBMCs. The origin of the receptors is a woman between 18 and 29 years old in good health. CDR3s include the opening cysteine and the closing phenylalanine or tryptophan. A D gene is named only where the DNA matches it firmly. Some rows mark clone size as missing; the rest say once, few, many or name a class of expanded clone.

V,J,length,size,D,DNA,CDR3
TRBV11-2,TRBJ2-5,14,few,NA,TGTGCCAGCAGCTTAGATCTGAGTGGAGTGACCCAGTACTTC,CASSLDLSGVTQYF
TRBV10-3,TRBJ2-5,12,NA,NA,TGTGCCATCAGGAAAGACCAAGAGACCCAGTACTTC,CAIRKDQETQYF
TRBV2,TRBJ2-7,14,NA,NA,TGTGCCAGCAGTGCTGGTGCAGGGCACGACGAGCAGTACTTC,CASSAGAGHDEQYF
TRBV28,TRBJ2-1,16,NA,NA,TGTGCCAGCAGTTTACCCGCCGGGTTCGCCTACAATGAGCAGTTCTTC,CASSLPAGFAYNEQFF
TRBV5-1,TRBJ2-5,16,NA,TRBD2,TGCGCCAGCAGCTTTCGGACTAGCGGGGGTAAAGAGACCCAGTACTTC,CASSFRTSGGKETQYF
TRBV5-1,TRBJ2-7,17,NA,TRBD1,TGCGCCAGCAGCTTCCGGGGACAGGCAACTAGCTCCTACGAGCAGTACTTC,CASSFRGQATSSYEQYF
TRBV4-2,TRBJ1-2,19,few,NA,TGTGCCAGCCTGAGGCAGGGCAAGCCTACTATGGCTGAGTATTGGGGCTACACCTTC,CASLRQGKPTMAEYWGYTF
TRBV6-5,TRBJ1-1,14,few,NA,TGTGCCAGCAGTCTACCCGGCCCGAGCACTGAAGCTTTCTTT,CASSLPGPSTEAFF
TRBV7-8,TRBJ2-1,12,NA,NA,TGTGCCAGCAGCACCGGGACCAATGAGCAGTTCTTC,CASSTGTNEQFF
TRBV2,TRBJ2-2,18,NA,TRBD1,TGTGCCAGCAGTCCACCCCGAGCTGGACAGGGGCCTGGCGGGGAGCTGTTTTTT,CASSPPRAGQGPGGELFF
TRBV5-1,TRBJ2-5,14,many,NA,TGCGCCAGCAGCGACACAGGGACCCAAGAGACCCAGTACTTC,CASSDTGTQETQYF
TRBV12-3/TRBV12-4,TRBJ2-1,18,once,NA,TGTACCTGCAGTTTCGTCGGGAAGTCCTGGTACGGCTACAATGAGCAGTTCTTC,CTCSFVGKSWYGYNEQFF
TRBV6-2/TRBV6-3,TRBJ2-5,12,NA,NA,TGTGCCAGCAGTTACTCTCCGGAGACCCAGTACTTC,CASSYSPETQYF
TRBV5-1,TRBJ2-1,16,many,TRBD1,TGCGCCAGCAACCGTGATCTAAGAGGGGGCTACGGTGAGCAGTTCTTC,CASNRDLRGGYGEQFF
TRBV9,TRBJ2-1,16,many,TRBD2,TGTGCCAGCAGCGTAGATCCGAGCGGGAGGGTCAATGAGCAGTTCTTC,CASSVDPSGRVNEQFF
TRBV7-9,TRBJ1-2,12,many,NA,TGTGCCAGCAGCAATGGCAACTATGGCTACACCTTC,CASSNGNYGYTF
TRBV14,TRBJ2-5,14,many,NA,TGTGCCAGCAGCCGACGGGGAGGCCAAGAGACCCAGTACTTC,CASSRRGGQETQYF
TRBV27,TRBJ1-1,13,many,NA,TGTGCCAGCAGTTTAACGACAAACACTGAAGCTTTCTTT,CASSLTTNTEAFF
TRBV2,TRBJ2-5,15,few,NA,TGTGCCAGCAGTGTTGGGAGAGCGGTGACAGAGACCCAGTACTTC,CASSVGRAVTETQYF
TRBV12-3/TRBV12-4,TRBJ2-7,14,few,TRBD1,TGTGCCAGCAAAATCGGACAGGGGGCCTACGAGCAGTACTTC,CASKIGQGAYEQYF
TRBV24-1,TRBJ2-1,11,few,NA,TGTGCCACCTCCCTGGAGGCTGAGCAGTTCTTC,CATSLEAEQFF
TRBV5-1,TRBJ1-2,13,NA,NA,TGCGCCAGCAGCTTGGAACAGATCTATGGCTACACCTTC,CASSLEQIYGYTF
TRBV11-2,TRBJ2-3,17,few,TRBD1,TGTGCCAGCAGCCCGAGAGAGGGGACAGGGGCGGCAGATACGCAGTATTTT,CASSPREGTGAADTQYF
TRBV20-1,TRBJ2-7,16,few,TRBD2,TGCAGTGCTCCCGGGACTAACAACTTATTCTCCTACGAGCAGTACTTC,CSAPGTNNLFSYEQYF